This TCR beta chain was captured in a study of T cells in Graves' hyperthyroidism and ophthalmopathy. Overall study findings and caveats: Blood samples included most of the expanded thyroid clonotypes exceeding 0.001.

This clonotype showed up just a few times. Its antigen is as yet unknown. There were TCR beta CDR3 regions amplified from RNA transcripts. A set of HTBI primers served as the primers for a first-round RT-PCR of the TCR CDR3. TCRdb re-derived calls from the multiplex PCR reads in MiXCR, one entry per CDR3 protein. The table records 400,000 to 550,000 distinct CDR3 sequences, approximately 15% of them present only once. Germline CDR1 and CDR2: SGHRS and YFSETQ. The trim removed 4 bases at V and 4 bases at J, leaving 9 bases unmatched. The CDR3 runs 15 residues. The sequencing sample was made of blood. The TCR sequence derives from a woman in her late teens or twenties with Graves' hyperthyroidism. The rearrangement uses TRBV5-1 and TRBJ2-5; 8 nucleotides line up with TRBD2. The CDR3 loop is CASSLISGSGETQYF. The CDR3 DNA is TGCGCCAGCAGCCTTATCAGCGGGAGCGGAGAGACCCAGTACTTC.